The 32 T cell receptor beta chains below all came from one sample that was sequenced in a study of blood T cell repertoires in COVID-19. Assay used: immunoSEQ multiplex PCR; TCRdb lists only in-frame clones, some missing. The sample yields 300,000 to 350,000 clones, around 87% seen once. Source material: PBMCs or T cells enriched from blood (not recorded which). Source of these receptors: a woman under 30 with acute COVID-19.

This clone turned up a few times. The V and J genes are TRBV5-1 and TRBJ2-7; TRBD1 might be the D (6 bases). Germline CDR1 and CDR2: SGHRS and YFSETQ. Trimming took off 2 bases at V and 3 bases at J, with 18 bases between the two ends. The CDR3 is 16 amino acids. CDR3 sequence (DNA): TGCGCCAGCAGCTTAGATGGGACATTCCAGGGCTACGAGCAGTACTTC. Residues: CASSLDGTFQGYEQYF.

Concerning this clone itself: Other DNA sequences in this specimen translate into the identical CDR3. The CDR3 DNA reads as TGTGCCAGCAGCCTCAACACTGAAGCTTTCTTT. This gives the protein CASSLNTEAFF. V and J are TRBV7-9 and TRBJ1-1; no reliable D call. CDR1 is SEHNR, CDR2 FQNEAQ, per germline (reference sequence). The CDR3 covers 11 residues. The V end lost 5 bases, the J end lost 2 bases, and 3 bases lay between the germline ends.

The chain combines TRBV4-1 with TRBJ2-5, with 8 bases that match TRBD2. CDR3 length: 15 residues. Trimming removed 4 bases from V and 4 bases from J; junction bases left unmatched: 8. Looked up from germline, CDR1 is MGHRA and CDR2 is YSYEKL. The CDR3 loop is CASSPGRGEGETQYF. The CDR3 DNA sequence: TGCGCCAGCAGCCCCGGGAGGGGAGAAGGAGAGACCCAGTACTTC.

The V and J genes are TRBV11-2 and TRBJ1-2, with 11 bases lining up with TRBD1. V shed 5 bases and J 10 bases; nucleotides not matched to a gene: 6. This CDR3 comprises 13 residues. Germline lookup yields CDR1 SGHAT and CDR2 FQNNGV. The DNA of the CDR3 is TGTGCCAGCAGCAATCGGGACAGGGGGGTCTACACCTTC. It translates to CASSNRDRGVYTF.

The count of this clone is one. The chain joins TRBV25-1 to TRBJ2-5, with D possibly being TRBD1 (6 bases). V was trimmed by 5 bases and J by 5 bases, leaving 12 bases between them. CDR1 is MGHDK and CDR2 is SYGVNS in the germline V gene. The CDR3 extends over 13 amino acids. CDR3 amino acids: CASSRGMSETQYF. The DNA for the CDR3 is TGTGCCAGCAGTAGGGGGATGTCGGAGACCCAGTACTTC.

The V gene is TRBV7-2, the J gene TRBJ1-6; 9 nucleotides align to TRBD1. V dropped 3 bases and J dropped 7; count of bases not matched to a gene: 4. The CDR3 spans 15 residues. In germline, CDR1 is SGHTA, CDR2 FQGNSA. CDR3 in amino acids: CASSFFGQGNSPLHF. DNA of the CDR3: TGTGCCAGCAGCTTCTTTGGACAGGGGAATTCACCCCTCCACTTT.

The chain is built from TRBV5-4 and TRBJ1-1, with TRBD1 identical over 8 bases. In germline, CDR1 is SGHNT, CDR2 YYREEE (reference sequence). The V and J ends lost 2 bases and 1 base, in that order; junction bases with no gene match: 1. The CDR3 has 14 amino acids. The CDR3 reads CASSFDRGNTEAFF. For the CDR3, the DNA is TGTGCCAGCAGCTTCGACAGGGGGAACACTGAAGCTTTCTTT.

V usage is TRBV7-6 and J usage is TRBJ1-2, with 7 positions matching TRBD1. The junction had 3 bases not matched to a gene; V was cut back by 1 base and J by 7 bases. The CDR3 is made up of 13 amino acids. Germline-derived CDR1 and CDR2 are SGHVS and FNYEAQ. CDR3 protein: CASSLGQGGGYTF. The CDR3 bases are TGTGCCAGCAGCTTAGGGCAGGGGGGTGGCTACACCTTC.

J is TRBJ2-7 and V is TRBV11-2; tentative D call: TRBD2 (5 bases). V lost 4 bases and J lost 3, with 19 bases in between. Germline CDR1 SGHAT, CDR2 FQNNGV. CDR3 length equals 16 residues. CDR3: CASSSVDGLLFYEQYF. CDR3 in DNA: TGTGCCAGCAGCTCAGTCGATGGACTCCTCTTCTACGAGCAGTACTTC.

This chain joins TRBV27 and TRBJ2-1, with 9 nucleotides matching TRBD2. Germline-derived CDR1 and CDR2 are MNHEY and SMNVEV (reference sequence). CDR3 length: 14 residues. Trimming took 5 bases from V and 10 from J; bases not matched to a gene: 9. DNA of the CDR3: TGTGCCAGCAGTCTAGGAGGACTAGCGTCCGAGCAGTTCTTC. It encodes CASSLGGLASEQFF.

This rearrangement joins TRBV18 to TRBJ1-4; TRBD1 matches 7 bases. The CDR3 is made up of 15 amino acids. The germline CDR1 and CDR2 sequences are KGHSH and LQKENI. Unmatched junction bases numbered 9, after V lost 3 bases and J lost 8 bases. The CDR3 spells CASSPHNGQAEKLFF. As DNA, the CDR3 is TGTGCCAGCTCACCCCACAACGGACAGGCGGAAAAACTGTTTTTT.

The chain is built from TRBV9 and TRBJ1-1; D gene uncertain. This CDR3 contains 13 residues. V lost 0 bases and J lost 1, with 4 bases in between. Germline V gene sequence: CDR1 SGDLS, CDR2 YYNGEE. CDR3 DNA sequence: TGTGCCAGCAGCGTAGCTTCGAACACTGAAGCTTTCTTT. Translating it yields CASSVASNTEAFF. Full variable domain (rest looked up from reference TRBV9 and TRBJ1-1): DSGVTQTPKHLITATGQRVTLRCSPRSGDLSVYWYQQSLDQGLQFLIQYYNGEERAKGNILERFSAQQFPDLHSELNLSSLELGDSALYFCASSVASNTEAFFGQGTRLTVV.

The rearrangement uses TRBV5-5 and TRBJ2-2; 10 bases agree with TRBD1. The germline CDR1 and CDR2 sequences are SGHKS and YYEKEE (reference sequence). The CDR3 sequence is 18 residues long. V dropped 1 base and J dropped 5; count of bases not matched to a gene: 11. The CDR3 DNA follows: TGTGCCAGCAGCTTGCTTATGACAGGGGGCTTGGGGACCGGGGAGCTGTTTTTT. This gives the protein CASSLLMTGGLGTGELFF.

V and J are TRBV28 and TRBJ2-1; no reliable D call. CDR1 MDHEN and CDR2 SYDVKM come from the germline V gene. Trimming pared 5 bases from V and 3 bases from J, leaving 8 bases between. This CDR3 is 13 amino acids long. The CDR3 protein is CASSPSNYNEQFF. The CDR3 DNA sequence: TGTGCCAGCAGTCCATCCAACTACAATGAGCAGTTCTTC.

The chain is built from TRBV11-2 and TRBJ2-7, with D tentatively TRBD2 (7 bases). Germline V CDR1 and CDR2: SGHAT, FQNNGV. Trimming shortened V by 1 base and J by 0 bases, and 13 bases separated the two germline ends. The CDR3 is 16 residues long. The CDR3: CASSLGGGGLSYEQYF. In nucleotides, the CDR3 is TGTGCCAGCAGCTTAGGGGGGGGCGGGCTCTCCTACGAGCAGTACTTC.

This clone has only one observation. The V call is TRBV9, the J call TRBJ2-3; 8 bases line up with TRBD2. Germline CDR1 and CDR2: SGDLS and YYNGEE. This CDR3 has 14 amino acids. Trimming removed 7 bases from V and 3 bases from J; junction bases left unmatched: 7. This CDR3 is CASGGGLGTDTQYF. CDR3 coding DNA: TGTGCCAGCGGTGGGGGACTAGGAACAGATACGCAGTATTTT.

V is TRBV19 and J is TRBJ1-2, with TRBD1 matching 11 bases. Germline CDR1 LNHDA, CDR2 SQIVND (reference sequence). J lost 0 bases, V lost 3 bases, and 6 bases had no gene match. This CDR3 region has 17 residues. The CDR3 spells CASSIPTGQGANYGYTF. DNA of the CDR3: TGTGCCAGTAGTATCCCAACGGGACAGGGGGCTAACTATGGCTACACCTTC.

This chain joins TRBV28 and TRBJ2-3; TRBD1 might be the D (6 bases). CDR3 length equals 15 residues. Germline V gene sequence: CDR1 MDHEN, CDR2 SYDVKM. With 3 bases removed from V and 3 bases from J, the gap between germline ends came to 13 bases. This CDR3 is CASSLWTDDTDTQYF. CDR3 nucleotide sequence: TGTGCCAGCAGTTTGTGGACAGACGATACAGATACGCAGTATTTT.

The chain couples TRBV10-3 to TRBJ1-3; 7 bases map to TRBD1. CDR1 and CDR2 from the germline V gene are ENHRY and SYGVKD. The CDR3 has 12 amino acids. J lost 2 bases, V lost 11 bases, and 3 bases had no gene match. CDR3 DNA sequence: TGTGCCGGCAGGGGGACTGGAAACACCATATATTTT. As protein: CAGRGTGNTIYF.

V gene TRBV11-2 combines with J gene TRBJ1-4, with D maybe TRBD1 (6 bases). Germline assignment: CDR1 SGHAT and CDR2 FQNNGV. V dropped 6 bases and J dropped 5 bases, with 7 bases sitting between them. The CDR3 runs 12 residues. CDR3: CASRDSNEKLFF. DNA for the CDR3: TGTGCCAGCAGGGACAGCAATGAAAAACTGTTTTTT.

This chain joins TRBV28 and TRBJ2-7, with TRBD1 matching 8 bases. The J segment lost 1 base and the V segment lost 6 bases, leaving 14 bases of the junction unmatched. Germline values: CDR1 MDHEN, CDR2 SYDVKM. The CDR3 runs to 17 residues. DNA for the CDR3: TGTGCCAGCAGCCCCACCCTCGGACAGGGAAGGTCCTACGAGCAGTACTTC. Its protein is CASSPTLGQGRSYEQYF.

The chain combines TRBV28 with TRBJ1-2, with D possibly TRBD1 on 6 matching bases. Between the trimmed V and J ends, which lost 1 base and 7 bases, there was a span of 16 bases. The germline CDR1 and CDR2 sequences are MDHEN and SYDVKM. The CDR3 runs 15 residues. The CDR3 loop is CASSLYPAGAGGYTF. In DNA form, the CDR3 reads TGTGCCAGCAGTTTATACCCCGCAGGGGCCGGTGGCTACACCTTC.

The chain employs TRBV3-1 (or the pseudogene TRBV3-2) and TRBJ2-7; the match to TRBD2 covers 9 bases. The CDR3 consists of 12 residues. The V and J ends lost 5 bases and 9 bases, in that order; junction bases with no gene match: 5. Germline values: CDR1 LGHDT, CDR2 YNNKEL (reference sequence). The CDR3 DNA follows: TGTGCCAGCAGCTATAGCGGGAGCGGGCAGTACTTC. Encoded protein: CASSYSGSGQYF.

This sequence joins TRBV5-1 and TRBJ2-5; 7 nucleotides line up with TRBD2. This CDR3 spans 16 amino acids. Germline CDR1 and CDR2: SGHRS and YFSETQ. V lost 5 bases, J lost 2 bases, and 12 bases stayed unmatched. This CDR3 is CASSSNLAARQETQYF. The CDR3 nucleotides are TGCGCCAGCAGTTCAAACCTAGCGGCACGACAAGAGACCCAGTACTTC.

In this sample, this clone turned up a few times. The chain recombines TRBV28 with TRBJ2-7; a weak D match, TRBD1 (6 bases). Trimming left V 3 bases short and J 6 bases short, with 9 bases between. The CDR3 length is 12 residues. Germline CDR1 is MDHEN and CDR2 is SYDVKM. CDR3 amino acids: CASSLRGSEQYF. CDR3 bases: TGTGCCAGCAGTTTGAGGGGGAGCGAGCAGTACTTC. The full variable domain, in which reference TRBV28 and TRBJ2-7 provide the parts outside the CDR3, is DVKVTQSSRYLVKRTGEKVFLECVQDMDHENMFWYRQDPGLGLRLIYFSYDVKMKEKGDIPEGYSVSREKKERFSLILESASTNQTSMYLCASSLRGSEQYFGPGTRLTVT.

This chain joins TRBV25-1 and TRBJ2-3; D might be TRBD1 (6 bases). Trimming cost V 4 bases and J 0 bases, with 17 bases left between them. The CDR3 has 17 residues. The germline V gene has CDR1 MGHDK and CDR2 SYGVNS. DNA for the CDR3: TGTGCCAGCAGTGTAGCTATAGGGGGTTCTAGCACAGATACGCAGTATTTT. Residues: CASSVAIGGSSTDTQYF.

The chain recombines TRBV5-1 with TRBJ2-1; perhaps TRBD2 as D (5 bases). Germline values: CDR1 SGHRS, CDR2 YFSETQ. The CDR3 is made up of 15 amino acids. V was shortened by 1 base and J by 8 bases, with 16 bases between the two germline ends. CDR3 residues: CASSLRGVVGDEQFF. The DNA of the CDR3 is TGCGCCAGCAGCTTGCGGGGTGTGGTTGGGGATGAGCAGTTCTTC.

The table lists this clone with a count of one. J is TRBJ2-3 and V is TRBV19; 8 nucleotides agree with TRBD1. Germline lookup yields CDR1 LNHDA and CDR2 SQIVND (reference sequence). The junction had 4 bases not matched to a gene; V was cut back by 3 bases and J by 2 bases. The CDR3 totals 15 residues. DNA of the CDR3: TGTGCCAGTAGTATCCGGGACAGGCACACAGATACGCAGTATTTT. This gives the protein CASSIRDRHTDTQYF. The full variable domain, in which reference TRBV19 and TRBJ2-3 provide the parts outside the CDR3, is DGGITQSPKYLFRKEGQNVTLSCEQNLNHDAMYWYRQDPGQGLRLIYYSQIVNDFQKGDIAEGYSVSREKKESFPLTVTSAQKNPTAFYLCASSIRDRHTDTQYFGPGTRLTVL.

A single count supports this clone. V is TRBV5-5 and J is TRBJ2-5; D is possibly TRBD2 (6 bases). Germline CDR1 SGHKS, CDR2 YYEKEE (reference sequence). V was trimmed by 2 bases and J by 0 bases, leaving 23 bases between them. The CDR3 contains 19 residues. CDR3 in amino acids: CASSLSLTGIAVYQETQYF. DNA for the CDR3: TGTGCCAGCAGCTTAAGTCTAACGGGAATAGCGGTGTACCAAGAGACCCAGTACTTC.

The chain carries TRBV25-1 and TRBJ1-1; D gene uncertain. Germline lookup yields CDR1 MGHDK and CDR2 SYGVNS. The CDR3 contains 11 residues. Trimming took off 7 bases at V and 3 bases at J, with 6 bases between the two ends. DNA for the CDR3: TGTGCCAGCAAGGAGGACACTGAAGCTTTCTTT. Amino acid sequence: CASKEDTEAFF. Full variable domain (outside the CDR3, taken from reference TRBV25-1 and TRBJ1-1): EADIYQTPRYLVIGTGKKITLECSQTMGHDKMYWYQQDPGMELHLIHYSYGVNSTEKGDLSSESTVSRIRTEHFPLTLESARPSHTSQYLCASKEDTEAFFGQGTRLTVV.

CDR3 DNA: TGCGCCAGCAGTGATCCCGGGAGCTATGGCTACACCTTC. It translates to CASSDPGSYGYTF. V usage is TRBV10-2 and J usage is TRBJ1-2; D gene uncertain. In germline, CDR1 is WSHSY, CDR2 SAAADI. There are 13 residues in the CDR3. V was shortened by 3 bases and J by 4 bases, with 9 bases between the two germline ends.

The chain recombines TRBV19 with TRBJ1-1; D gene ambiguous. The CDR3 extends over 11 amino acids. Per the germline V gene, CDR1 is LNHDA and CDR2 is SQIVND (reference sequence). V lost 6 bases and J lost 11, with 13 bases in between. CDR3 nucleotides: TGTGCCAGTAGCGGCGGGTGGGCGGCTTTCTTT. This translates into CASSGGWAAFF. The full variable domain, in which reference TRBV19 and TRBJ1-1 provide the parts outside the CDR3, is DGGITQSPKYLFRKEGQNVTLSCEQNLNHDAMYWYRQDPGQGLRLIYYSQIVNDFQKGDIAEGYSVSREKKESFPLTVTSAQKNPTAFYLCASSGGWAAFFGQGTRLTVV.